The 3 T cell receptor beta chains below were found in one sample sequenced in a study of blood T cells in healthy people across ages. For the second PCR, which ran for roughly 7 to 11 cycles, a sample-barcoded 5' primer and a J-beta primer mix were used. TCRdb reprocessed the 5' RACE reads via MiXCR and lists one record per CDR3 protein. This table has some 690,000 distinct CDR3 sequences, 22% appearing once. Sequencing was done on a sample of blood. Every receptor here comes from a man between 65 and 85 years old in good health.

This clonotype has just a few counts. This chain uses TRBV5-1 with TRBJ1-2, with D perhaps matching TRBD1 (5 bases). V was trimmed by 5 bases and J by 0 bases, leaving 11 bases between them. Germline V lookup: CDR1 SGHRS, CDR2 YFSETQ. The CDR3 sequence is 14 residues long. The CDR3 spells CASRPEGPNYGYTF. DNA for the CDR3: TGCGCCAGCAGACCCGAGGGGCCTAACTATGGCTACACCTTC.

The V and J genes are TRBV20-1 and TRBJ2-1; D might be TRBD2 (6 bases). Germline assignment: CDR1 DFQATT and CDR2 SNEGSKA (reference sequence). Trimming removed 3 bases at V and 7 bases at J, with 10 bases between. The CDR3 sequence is 12 residues long. The CDR3 sequence: CSARRDGNEQFF. The DNA for the CDR3 is TGCAGTGCTAGGCGGGATGGGAATGAGCAGTTCTTC.

This sequence joins TRBV14 and TRBJ2-3; D remains unclear. CDR3 length: 15 amino acids. V was shortened by 4 bases and J by 2 bases, with 13 bases between the two germline ends. CDR1 SGHDN and CDR2 FVKESK come from the germline V gene. The CDR3 bases are TGTGCCAGCAGCCGCTTTTTGCAATCCACAGATACGCAGTATTTT. It yields the protein CASSRFLQSTDTQYF.